The next 16 T cell receptor beta chains were all read from a single sample in a study of T cells in Graves' hyperthyroidism and ophthalmopathy. Authors of the study amplified TCR beta CDR3 regions from RNA transcripts. The study used the HTBI primer set for a first-round RT-PCR of the TCR CDR3. TCRdb itself ran the multiplex PCR reads through MiXCR, one entry per CDR3 protein. The table lists about half a million distinct CDR3 sequences, less than 25% of them singletons. Source material: blood. Receptors were obtained from a woman between 25 and 40 years old with Graves' ophthalmopathy.

This clonotype was seen only a few times. The V gene is TRBV6-1, the J gene TRBJ2-6, with D unresolved. The CDR3 covers 13 residues. In germline, CDR1 is MNHNS, CDR2 SASEGT. V was pared by 8 bases and J by 1 base, with 6 bases between. The DNA of the CDR3 is TGTGCCAGCCAAAAATCTGGGGCCAACGTCCTGACTTTC. Translating it yields CASQKSGANVLTF.

This clonotype has a count of ten or more. The genes are TRBV12-3 or TRBV12-4 and TRBJ1-5; 7 bases are shared with TRBD1. CDR3 length equals 15 residues. J was trimmed by 4 bases and V by 5 bases; bases with no gene match: 8. CDR3 protein: CASSAPTGRNQPQHF. The CDR3 DNA reads as TGTGCCAGCAGTGCACCGACAGGGCGAAATCAGCCCCAGCATTTT.

The sample holds many counts of this clonotype. This chain connects TRBV6-1 to TRBJ2-7; tentatively, D is TRBD1 or TRBD2 (5 bases each). The CDR3 spans 14 residues. The germline CDR1 and CDR2 sequences are MNHNS and SASEGT. Trimming stripped 7 bases from V and 3 bases from J, with 16 bases between. Here the CDR3 DNA reads TGTGCCAGCAACGACCACGGGGACCACTACGAGCAGTACTTC. This gives the protein CASNDHGDHYEQYF.

This clonotype was counted ten times or more. The chain has TRBV7-2 and TRBJ1-1, with a weak D call TRBD1 (5 bases). With 4 bases removed from V and 0 bases from J, the gap between germline ends came to 12 bases. Germline V gene data show CDR1 as SGHTA and CDR2 as FQGNSA. The CDR3 is made up of 15 amino acids. In DNA form, the CDR3 reads TGTGCCAGCAGCTACGGGGCTAGTATGAACACTGAAGCTTTCTTT. Its protein product is CASSYGASMNTEAFF.

This clonotype was observed at least ten times. The chain employs TRBV6-5 and TRBJ1-1, with D perhaps TRBD1 (6 bases). V was clipped by 2 bases and J by 4 bases, with 8 bases between them. This CDR3 is 13 amino acids long. Germline CDR1 reads MNHEY; CDR2 reads SVGAGI. This chain's CDR3 is CASSYGGPTEAFF. CDR3 in DNA: TGTGCCAGCAGTTACGGGGGGCCCACTGAAGCTTTCTTT.

This clonotype was seen many times. This chain links TRBV12-3 or TRBV12-4 with TRBJ2-5; tentative D call: TRBD2 (5 bases). The CDR3 spans 16 residues. Trimming took 5 bases from V and 5 from J, leaving 21 bases between them. The CDR3 sequence: CASSPTTPRFVETQYF. CDR3 DNA: TGTGCCAGCAGTCCGACTACCCCCCGTTTCGTGGAGACCCAGTACTTC.

This clonotype was detected ten times or more. The rearrangement joins TRBV29-1 to TRBJ1-1; D possibly corresponds to TRBD1 (5 bases). CDR1 and CDR2 (germline): SQVTM, ANQGSEA. V lost 5 bases, J lost 2 bases, and 12 bases lay in between. The CDR3 is 13 residues long. CDR3 residues: CSVNSRGNTEAFF. CDR3 sequence (DNA): TGCAGCGTTAACTCTAGGGGAAACACTGAAGCTTTCTTT.

The sample holds a few counts of this clonotype. Likely a read error: the CDR3 ends without its conserved phenylalanine or tryptophan. The DNA is omitted, as the CDR3 cannot be located on it reliably, and the CDR3 follows TCRdb's listing. The chain combines TRBV3-1 with TRBJ1-5; TRBD1, the D gene given by the table, was not confirmed from the DNA. Germline assignment: CDR1 LGHDT and CDR2 YNNKEL (reference sequence). Counting both end residues, the CDR3 totals 9 amino acids. The chain's CDR3 is CASSSTGAL.

This clonotype was counted ten times or more. The genes are TRBV12-3 or TRBV12-4 and TRBJ1-3; TRBD1 agrees at 7 bases. Unmatched junction bases numbered 7, after V lost 4 bases and J lost 4 bases. The CDR3 sequence is 15 residues long. The CDR3 DNA is TGTGCCAGCAGTTGGAGACAGGGCTCGGGAAACACCATATATTTT. This encodes CASSWRQGSGNTIYF.

The rearrangement links TRBV6-1 to TRBJ1-5; D remains ambiguous. V was trimmed by 7 bases and J by 9 bases, leaving 16 bases between them. From germline, CDR1 is MNHNS and CDR2 SASEGT. The CDR3 runs 13 residues. The CDR3 bases are TGTGCCAGCACCCTAGAAACCCTTCGGCCCCAGCATTTT. Protein product: CASTLETLRPQHF.

The chain is built from TRBV12-3 or TRBV12-4 and TRBJ1-1; D is perhaps TRBD1 (6 bases). V lost 10 bases, J lost 0 bases, and 12 bases lay in between. This CDR3 region has 13 residues. CDR3: CATAGDMNTEAFF. CDR3 DNA sequence: TGTGCCACCGCAGGGGATATGAACACTGAAGCTTTCTTT.

Ten or more counts support this clonotype. The chain has TRBV6-1 and TRBJ2-7; 9 bases fit TRBD1. This CDR3 contains 14 residues. In germline, CDR1 is MNHNS, CDR2 SASEGT. J was trimmed by 0 bases and V by 3 bases; bases with no gene match: 0. The CDR3 sequence is CASSEGQGSYEQYF. The DNA for the CDR3 is TGTGCCAGCAGTGAGGGACAGGGCTCCTACGAGCAGTACTTC.

This clonotype was detected only a few times. The genes are TRBV6-2 or TRBV6-3 and TRBJ1-5; maybe TRBD1 (6 bases). V shed 8 bases and J shed 6 bases, with 14 bases lying between them. CDR3 size: 13 residues. Germline V gives CDR1 MNHEY, CDR2 SVGEGT. The CDR3 DNA is TGTGCCAGCCATACAGGGTATAGTCAGCCCCAGCATTTT. Amino acid sequence: CASHTGYSQPQHF.

This clonotype was detected only a few times. The chain couples TRBV3-1 to TRBJ1-3; D not resolved. The CDR3 totals 13 residues. V was clipped by 1 base and J by 3 bases, with 4 bases between them. Germline V gives CDR1 LGHDT, CDR2 YNNKEL (reference sequence). For the CDR3, the DNA is TGTGCCAGCAGCCAAGGCAGTGGAAACACCATATATTTT. It yields the protein CASSQGSGNTIYF.

This chain connects TRBV5-1 to TRBJ2-7; unclear D gene. CDR1 is SGHRS and CDR2 is YFSETQ in the germline V gene. Trimming left V 5 bases short and J 7 bases short, with 16 bases between. CDR3 length: 13 amino acids. This CDR3 is CASRGPAESEQYF. The CDR3 DNA sequence: TGCGCCAGCAGGGGTCCTGCGGAGTCTGAGCAGTACTTC.

This clonotype was found a few times. This sequence joins TRBV12-3 or TRBV12-4 and TRBJ1-1; D unresolved. There are 11 residues in the CDR3. V lost 2 bases to trimming and J lost 10 bases, with 8 bases between them. In nucleotides, the CDR3 is TGTGCCAGCAGTTTATCGAGTCGAGCTTTCTTT. Protein: CASSLSSRAFF.